This is a list of T cell receptor beta chains from one sample in a study of long-term antiretroviral therapy in people with HIV. Repertoires were generated with immunoSEQ multiplex PCR, while TCRdb's copy carries only in-frame clones and drops some. The data hold some 14,000 clones, with around 82% observed a single time. The input for sequencing was unsorted PBMCs, taken 3.1 years after starting antiretroviral therapy. All receptors derive from a man aged 40-50 years with HIV. CDR3s include the opening cysteine and the closing phenylalanine or tryptophan. A D gene is named only where the DNA matches it firmly. Clone size, where shown, is once, few, many, or a class for clones that have expanded.

TRBD1 TRBJ1-6 TRBV6-7 NA CASSHGDRVVNSPLHF TGTGCCAGCAGTCACGGGGACAGGGTTGTAAATTCACCCCTCCACTTT
NA TRBJ2-7 TRBV6-1 NA CASSVWSYYEQYF TGTGCCAGCAGTGTTTGGAGCTACTACGAGCAGTACTTC
TRBD1 TRBJ1-6 TRBV7-8 NA CASSLGLWTGDSPLHF TGTGCCAGCAGCTTAGGATTGTGGACAGGGGATTCACCCCTCCACTTT
NA TRBJ2-2 TRBV18 NA CASSGFSGELFF TGTGCCAGCTCAGGATTCTCCGGGGAGCTGTTTTTT
TRBD1 TRBJ1-1 TRBV13 NA CASTAHRGANTEAFF TGTGCCAGCACCGCCCACAGGGGCGCGAACACTGAAGCTTTCTTT
NA TRBJ1-4 TRBV7-2 NA CASSFQGGNEKLFF TGTGCCAGCAGCTTCCAGGGAGGTAATGAAAAACTGTTTTTT
TRBD1 TRBJ1-1 TRBV9 NA CASSVGDSSNTEAFF TGTGCCAGCAGCGTAGGGGACAGCTCGAACACTGAAGCTTTCTTT
NA TRBJ1-4 TRBV5-3 NA CARSQSQGATNEKLFF TGTGCCAGAAGCCAGTCTCAGGGAGCAACTAATGAAAAACTGTTTTTT
TRBD1 TRBJ1-1 TRBV10-3 NA CAISESTRDRGRVEAFF TGTGCCATCAGTGAGTCCACTCGGGACAGGGGGCGGGTTGAAGCTTTCTTT
NA TRBJ1-2 TRBV19 NA CASSPRDGDFNYGYTF TGTGCCAGTAGTCCCCGGGACGGGGATTTTAACTATGGCTACACCTTC
TRBD2 TRBJ2-7 TRBV11-2 NA CASSFGAGDGEQYF TGTGCCAGCAGCTTTGGGGCGGGGGACGGCGAGCAGTACTTC
NA TRBJ2-1 TRBV30 NA CAWSLAYNEQFF TGTGCCTGGAGTCTAGCCTACAATGAGCAGTTCTTC
NA TRBJ1-2 TRBV27 NA CASSLSGSQDYGYTF TGTGCCAGCAGTTTATCGGGCAGCCAGGACTATGGCTACACCTTC
NA TRBJ2-7 TRBV18 once CASSPYTDSYEQYF TGTGCCAGCTCACCATATACTGATTCCTACGAGCAGTACTTC
NA TRBJ1-2 TRBV11-2 NA CASSLVDNRGYTF TGTGCCAGCAGCTTAGTTGACAACAGAGGCTACACCTTC
TRBD2 TRBJ2-1 TRBV5-1 NA CASSRTSGATSYNEQFF TGCGCCAGCAGCAGGACTAGCGGGGCTACCTCCTACAATGAGCAGTTCTTC
TRBD1 TRBJ2-7 TRBV5-4 NA CASSSTGTGGEQYF TGTGCCAGCAGTTCCACCGGGACAGGGGGTGAGCAGTACTTC
TRBD1 TRBJ1-5 TRBV6-6 few CASSYGGQGDQPQHF TGTGCCAGCAGTTACGGTGGACAGGGGGATCAGCCCCAGCATTTT
TRBD1 TRBJ1-6 TRBV18 NA CASSPGTGHSSPLHF TGTGCCAGCTCACCGGGGACAGGACATAGTTCACCCCTCCACTTT
NA TRBJ1-1 TRBV27 NA CASSLGVYTEAFF TGTGCCAGCAGTTTAGGGGTATACACTGAAGCTTTCTTT
NA TRBJ1-1 TRBV5-5 NA CASSLVGRATEAFF TGTGCCAGCAGCTTGGTTGGGAGGGCCACTGAAGCTTTCTTT
NA TRBJ1-2 TRBV30 NA CAWSVVSGGYTF TGTGCCTGGAGTGTAGTGTCGGGGGGCTACACCTTC
TRBD2 TRBJ2-7 TRBV10-3 NA CAIRAGTSDPYEQYF TGTGCCATCAGGGCTGGGACTAGCGATCCCTACGAGCAGTACTTC
NA TRBJ2-3 TRBV21-1 NA CASSKVGGSQPTDTQYF TGTGCCAGCAGCAAAGTTGGGGGGTCCCAACCCACAGATACGCAGTATTTT
TRBD1 TRBJ2-3 TRBV5-1 NA CASSLEGTVALDTQYF TGCGCCAGCAGCTTGGAAGGGACAGTTGCCCTAGATACGCAGTATTTT
TRBD1 TRBJ1-2 TRBV28 few CASSFDRDGYGYTF TGTGCCAGCAGTTTCGACAGGGACGGCTATGGCTACACCTTC
NA TRBJ1-5 TRBV28 NA CASSLTGSNQPQHF TGTGCCAGCAGTTTAACCGGGTCCAATCAGCCCCAGCATTTT
NA TRBJ2-7 TRBV10-3 NA CAISVKGGGYEQYF TGTGCCATCAGTGTTAAGGGGGGGGGATACGAGCAGTACTTC
NA TRBJ1-6 TRBV29-1 few CSVELRGRNYNSPLHF TGCAGCGTTGAACTCCGGGGAAGGAACTATAATTCACCCCTCCACTTT
NA TRBJ1-2 TRBV7-2 few CASSLTGSYGYTF TGTGCCAGCAGCTTGACAGGTTCTTATGGCTACACCTTC
TRBD1 TRBJ1-3 TRBV4-1 NA CASSQDPTGVGNTIYF TGCGCCAGCAGCCAAGATCCGACAGGGGTCGGAAACACCATATATTTT
NA TRBJ1-2 TRBV10-2 NA CASSPTTGVIYGYTF TGCGCCAGCTCCCCCACGACCGGGGTCATCTATGGCTACACCTTC
TRBD1 TRBJ1-2 TRBV27 NA CASSPRQGPTKVPYGYTF TGTGCCAGCAGTCCCCGACAGGGGCCCACAAAGGTCCCCTATGGCTACACCTTC
NA TRBJ2-2 TRBV5-8 NA CASSLDSTGELFF TGTGCCAGCAGCTTGGACTCGACCGGGGAGCTGTTTTTT
NA TRBJ2-7 TRBV9 NA CASSVGSEYEQYF TGTGCCAGCAGCGTAGGTAGTGAGTACGAGCAGTACTTC
TRBD2 TRBJ2-1 TRBV27 NA CASSSTGGANNEQFF TGTGCCAGCAGTAGTACGGGAGGTGCTAACAATGAGCAGTTCTTC
TRBD1 TRBJ1-2 TRBV27 NA CASSIAGGVIGYTF TGTGCCAGCAGTATAGCAGGGGGCGTTATTGGCTACACCTTC
NA TRBJ1-5 TRBV11-3 NA CASSRDSNQPQHF TGTGCCAGCAGCCGGGACAGCAATCAGCCCCAGCATTTT
NA TRBJ2-7 TRBV27 few CASSFSGSSYEQYF TGTGCCAGCAGTTTCTCAGGGAGCTCCTACGAGCAGTACTTC
TRBD1 TRBJ2-6 TRBV19 NA CASTSGTGSGANVLTF TGTGCCAGTACCTCCGGGACAGGGTCCGGGGCCAACGTCCTGACTTTC
NA TRBJ2-1 TRBV27 once CASSLSGLSNEQFF TGTGCCAGCAGTTTATCAGGGTTATCCAATGAGCAGTTCTTC
TRBD1 TRBJ2-2 TRBV5-4 NA CASSLGRTGGYAGELFF TGTGCCAGCAGCTTGGGACGGACAGGGGGGTACGCCGGGGAGCTGTTTTTT
NA TRBJ1-5 TRBV10-3 NA CAISESGGTQGQPQHF TGTGCCATCAGTGAGTCGGGGGGAACGCAAGGACAGCCCCAGCATTTT